This T cell receptor beta chain was captured by sequencing in a study of blood T cell repertoires in COVID-19. Germline CDR1 and CDR2: LNHDA and SQIVND (reference sequence). With 10 bases removed from V and 5 bases from J, the gap between germline ends came to 23 bases. The CDR3 totals 15 residues. Here immunoSEQ multiplex PCR was the method, and the copy in TCRdb shows in-frame clones only, minus some. The sample consists of about 87,000 clones, approximately 86% of them appearing once. V usage is TRBV19 and J usage is TRBJ2-5; weak D call: TRBD2 (7 bases). This clonotype was obtained from a woman of 80 years or more with COVID-19, enrolled during active disease. The sample comprised peripheral blood. The CDR3 loop is CATREGGRPGETQYF. The CDR3 DNA reads as TGTGCCACCAGGGAGGGGGGGCGCCCCGGTGAGACCCAGTACTTC.